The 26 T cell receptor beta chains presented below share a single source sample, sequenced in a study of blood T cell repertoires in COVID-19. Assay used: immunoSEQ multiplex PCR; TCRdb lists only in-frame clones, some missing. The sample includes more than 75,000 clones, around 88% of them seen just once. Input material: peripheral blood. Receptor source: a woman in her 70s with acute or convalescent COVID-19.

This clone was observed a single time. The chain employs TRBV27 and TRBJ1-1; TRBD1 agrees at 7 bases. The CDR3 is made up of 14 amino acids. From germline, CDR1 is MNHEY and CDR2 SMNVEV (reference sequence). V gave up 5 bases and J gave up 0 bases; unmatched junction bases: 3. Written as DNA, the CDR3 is TGTGCCAGCAGTGCTGACAGGGTGAACACTGAAGCTTTCTTT. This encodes CASSADRVNTEAFF.

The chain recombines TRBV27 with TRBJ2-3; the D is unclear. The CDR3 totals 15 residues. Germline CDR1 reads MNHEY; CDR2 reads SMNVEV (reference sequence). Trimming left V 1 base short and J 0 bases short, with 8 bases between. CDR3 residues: CASSLLLGSTDTQYF. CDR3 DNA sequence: TGTGCCAGCAGTTTATTGCTCGGGAGCACAGATACGCAGTATTTT.

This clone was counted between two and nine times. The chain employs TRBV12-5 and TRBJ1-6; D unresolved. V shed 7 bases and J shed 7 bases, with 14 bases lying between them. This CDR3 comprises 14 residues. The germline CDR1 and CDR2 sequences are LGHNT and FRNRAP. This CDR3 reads CASAVGYANSPLHF. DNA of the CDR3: TGTGCTAGTGCCGTGGGCTACGCGAATTCACCCCTCCACTTT.

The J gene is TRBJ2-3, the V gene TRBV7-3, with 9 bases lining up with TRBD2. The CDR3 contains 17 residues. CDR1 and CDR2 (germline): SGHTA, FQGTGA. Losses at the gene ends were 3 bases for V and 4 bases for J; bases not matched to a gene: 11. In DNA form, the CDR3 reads TGTGCCAGCAGCTTGTCCCCTGCGGGAGGGCTTTCAGATACGCAGTATTTT. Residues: CASSLSPAGGLSDTQYF.

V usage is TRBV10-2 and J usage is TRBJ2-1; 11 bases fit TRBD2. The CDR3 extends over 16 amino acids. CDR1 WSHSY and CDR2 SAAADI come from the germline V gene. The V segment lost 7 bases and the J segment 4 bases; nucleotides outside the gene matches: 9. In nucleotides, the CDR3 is TGCGCCAGCACAAGAGGCGGGACTAGCGGTTACAATGAGCAGTTCTTC. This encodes CASTRGGTSGYNEQFF.

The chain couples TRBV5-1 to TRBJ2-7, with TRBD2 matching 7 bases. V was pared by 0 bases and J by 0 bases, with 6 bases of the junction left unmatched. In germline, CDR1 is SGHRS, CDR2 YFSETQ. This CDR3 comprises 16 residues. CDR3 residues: CASSLGGGPSSYEQYF. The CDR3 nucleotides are TGCGCCAGCAGCTTGGGCGGGGGTCCGAGCTCCTACGAGCAGTACTTC. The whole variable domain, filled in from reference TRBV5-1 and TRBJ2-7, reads KAGVTQTPRYLIKTRGQQVTLSCSPISGHRSVSWYQQTPGQGLQFLFEYFSETQRNKGNFPGRFSGRQFSNSRSEMNVSTLELGDSALYLCASSLGGGPSSYEQYFGPGTRLTVT.

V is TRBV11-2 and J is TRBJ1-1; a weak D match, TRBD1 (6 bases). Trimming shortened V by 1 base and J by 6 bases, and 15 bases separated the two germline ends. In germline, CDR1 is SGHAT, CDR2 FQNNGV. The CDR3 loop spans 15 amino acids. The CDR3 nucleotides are TGTGCCAGCAGCTTAGTGGCGGGGGCTTTGCCTGAAGCTTTCTTT. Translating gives CASSLVAGALPEAFF.

CDR3 amino acids: CASSHRDRGRQETQYF. CDR3 DNA: TGTGCCAGCTCACACAGGGACAGGGGGCGGCAAGAGACCCAGTACTTC. The gene calls are TRBV18 and TRBJ2-5; TRBD1 matches 12 bases. Trimming took 4 bases from V and 2 from J; bases not matched to a gene: 5. The CDR3 totals 16 residues. Germline CDR1 KGHSH, CDR2 LQKENI. The variable domain in full, completed from reference TRBV18 and TRBJ2-5, reads NAGVMQNPRHLVRRRGQEARLRCSPMKGHSHVYWYRQLPEEGLKFMVYLQKENIIDESGMPKERFSAEFPKEGPSILRIQQVVRGDSAAYFCASSHRDRGRQETQYFGPGTRLLVL.

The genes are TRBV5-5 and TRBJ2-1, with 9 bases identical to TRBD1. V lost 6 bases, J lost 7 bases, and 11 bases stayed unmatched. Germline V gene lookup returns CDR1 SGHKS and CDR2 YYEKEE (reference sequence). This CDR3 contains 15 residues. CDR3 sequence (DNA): TGTGCCAGCACCCTCCGGGACAGGGAAATAAATGAGCAGTTCTTC. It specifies CASTLRDREINEQFF.

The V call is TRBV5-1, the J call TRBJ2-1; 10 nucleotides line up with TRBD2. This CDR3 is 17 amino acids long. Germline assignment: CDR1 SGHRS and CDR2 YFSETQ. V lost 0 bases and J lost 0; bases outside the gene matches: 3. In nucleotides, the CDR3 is TGCGCCAGCAGCTTGGCTAGCGGGGGAAGCTCCTACAATGAGCAGTTCTTC. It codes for CASSLASGGSSYNEQFF. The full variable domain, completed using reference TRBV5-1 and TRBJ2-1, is KAGVTQTPRYLIKTRGQQVTLSCSPISGHRSVSWYQQTPGQGLQFLFEYFSETQRNKGNFPGRFSGRQFSNSRSEMNVSTLELGDSALYLCASSLASGGSSYNEQFFGPGTRLTVL.

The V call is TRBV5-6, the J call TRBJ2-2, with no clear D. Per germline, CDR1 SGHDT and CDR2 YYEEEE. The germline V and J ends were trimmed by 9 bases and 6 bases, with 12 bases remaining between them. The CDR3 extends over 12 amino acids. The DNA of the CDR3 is TGTGCCACTAGTTCTGGCTCCGGGGAGCTGTTTTTT. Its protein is CATSSGSGELFF.

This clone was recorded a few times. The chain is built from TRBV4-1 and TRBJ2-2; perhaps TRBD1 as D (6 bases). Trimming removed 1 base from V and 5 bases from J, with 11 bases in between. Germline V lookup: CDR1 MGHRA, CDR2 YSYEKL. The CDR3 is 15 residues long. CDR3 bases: TGCGCCAGCAGCCAAGCGACAGGAAGAACCGGGGAGCTGTTTTTT. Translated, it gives CASSQATGRTGELFF.

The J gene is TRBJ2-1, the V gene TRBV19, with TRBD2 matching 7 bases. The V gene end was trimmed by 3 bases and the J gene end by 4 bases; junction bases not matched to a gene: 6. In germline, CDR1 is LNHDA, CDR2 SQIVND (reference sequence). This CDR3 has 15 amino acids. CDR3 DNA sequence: TGTGCCAGTAGTATCGGCGGGAGCGGTTACAATGAGCAGTTCTTC. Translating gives CASSIGGSGYNEQFF.

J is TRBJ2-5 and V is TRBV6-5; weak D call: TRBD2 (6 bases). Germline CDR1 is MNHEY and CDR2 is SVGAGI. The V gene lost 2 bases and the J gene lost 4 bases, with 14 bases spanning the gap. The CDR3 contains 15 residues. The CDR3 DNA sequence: TGTGCCAGCAGTTACCTAGCCGGAGGGGTAGAGACCCAGTACTTC. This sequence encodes CASSYLAGGVETQYF.

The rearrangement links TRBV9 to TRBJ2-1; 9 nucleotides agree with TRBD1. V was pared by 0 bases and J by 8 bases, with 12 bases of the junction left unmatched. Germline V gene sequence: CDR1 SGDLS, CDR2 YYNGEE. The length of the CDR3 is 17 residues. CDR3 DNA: TGTGCCAGCAGCGTAGAACCCGGACAGGGGAGTCCGCATGAGCAGTTCTTC. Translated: CASSVEPGQGSPHEQFF.

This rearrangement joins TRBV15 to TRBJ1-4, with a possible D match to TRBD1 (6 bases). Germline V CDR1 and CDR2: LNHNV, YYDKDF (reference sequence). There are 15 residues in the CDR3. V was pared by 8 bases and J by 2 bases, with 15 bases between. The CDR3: CATVETGLTNEKLFF. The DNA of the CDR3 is TGTGCCACCGTAGAGACAGGACTCACTAATGAAAAACTGTTTTTT.

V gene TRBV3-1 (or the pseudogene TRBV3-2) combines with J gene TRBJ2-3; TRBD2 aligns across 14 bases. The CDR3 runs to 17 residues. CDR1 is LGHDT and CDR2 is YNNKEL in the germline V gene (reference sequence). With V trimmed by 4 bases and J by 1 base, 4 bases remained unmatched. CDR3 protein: CASSPGLAGGGTDTQYF. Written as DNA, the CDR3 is TGTGCCAGCAGCCCCGGACTAGCGGGAGGTGGCACAGATACGCAGTATTTT.

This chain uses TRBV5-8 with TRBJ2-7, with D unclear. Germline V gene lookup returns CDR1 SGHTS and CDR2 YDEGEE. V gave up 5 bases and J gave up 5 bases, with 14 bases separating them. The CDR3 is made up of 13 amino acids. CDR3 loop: CASRPGLKHEQYF. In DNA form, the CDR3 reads TGTGCCAGCAGACCGGGTCTGAAGCACGAGCAGTACTTC. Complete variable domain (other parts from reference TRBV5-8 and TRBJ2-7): EAGVTQSPTHLIKTRGQQATLRCSPISGHTSVYWYQQALGLGLQFLLWYDEGEERNRGNFPPRFSGRQFPNYSSELNVNALELEDSALYLCASRPGLKHEQYFGPGTRLTVT.

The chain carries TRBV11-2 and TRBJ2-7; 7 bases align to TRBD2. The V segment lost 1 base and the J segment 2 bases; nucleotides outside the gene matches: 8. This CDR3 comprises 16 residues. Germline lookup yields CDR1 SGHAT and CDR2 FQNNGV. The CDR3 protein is CASSLGAGVSPYEQYF. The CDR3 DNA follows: TGTGCCAGCAGCTTAGGGGCGGGAGTTTCCCCCTACGAGCAGTACTTC. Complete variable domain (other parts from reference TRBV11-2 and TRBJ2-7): EAGVAQSPRYKIIEKRQSVAFWCNPISGHATLYWYQQILGQGPKLLIQFQNNGVVDDSQLPKDRFSAERLKGVDSTLKIQPAKLEDSAVYLCASSLGAGVSPYEQYFGPGTRLTVT.

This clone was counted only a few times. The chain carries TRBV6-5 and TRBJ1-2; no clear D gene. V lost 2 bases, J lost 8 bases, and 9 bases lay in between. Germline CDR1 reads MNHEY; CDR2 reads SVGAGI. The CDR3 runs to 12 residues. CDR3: CASSYGGEGYTF. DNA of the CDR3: TGTGCCAGCAGTTACGGAGGAGAGGGCTACACCTTC.

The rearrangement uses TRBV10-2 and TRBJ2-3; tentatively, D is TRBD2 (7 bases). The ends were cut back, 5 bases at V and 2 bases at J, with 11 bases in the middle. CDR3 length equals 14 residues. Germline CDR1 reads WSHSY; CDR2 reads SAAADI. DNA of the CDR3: TGCGCCAGCAGTCGGGGGGCCGTCACAGATACGCAGTATTTT. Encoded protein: CASSRGAVTDTQYF.

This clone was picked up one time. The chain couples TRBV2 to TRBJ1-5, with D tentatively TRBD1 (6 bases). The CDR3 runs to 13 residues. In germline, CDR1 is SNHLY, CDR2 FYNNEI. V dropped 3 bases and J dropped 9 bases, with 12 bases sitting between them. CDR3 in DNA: TGTGCCAGCAGTGACACAGGGAACGCGCCCCAGCATTTT. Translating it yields CASSDTGNAPQHF.

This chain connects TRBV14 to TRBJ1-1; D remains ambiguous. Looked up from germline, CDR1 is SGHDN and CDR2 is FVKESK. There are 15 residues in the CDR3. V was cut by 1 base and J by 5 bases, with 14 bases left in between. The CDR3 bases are TGTGCCAGCAGCCAAGTCCCCCGGCCGGGGACTGAAGCTTTCTTT. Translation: CASSQVPRPGTEAFF.

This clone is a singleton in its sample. CDR3 sequence reads: CASSYAKGVEQYF. The CDR3 DNA sequence: TGTGCCAGCAGTTACGCCAAAGGAGTGGAGCAGTACTTC. The chain links TRBV6-5 to TRBJ2-7, with D unresolved. In germline, CDR1 is MNHEY, CDR2 SVGAGI. V lost 2 bases and J lost 7, with 12 bases in between. The CDR3 sequence is 13 residues long.

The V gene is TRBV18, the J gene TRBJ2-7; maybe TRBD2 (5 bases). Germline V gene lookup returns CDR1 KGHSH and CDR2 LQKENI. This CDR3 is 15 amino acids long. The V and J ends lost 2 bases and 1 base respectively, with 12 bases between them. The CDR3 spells CASSPAPSGSYEQYF. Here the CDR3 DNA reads TGTGCCAGCTCACCAGCCCCCAGCGGTTCCTACGAGCAGTACTTC.

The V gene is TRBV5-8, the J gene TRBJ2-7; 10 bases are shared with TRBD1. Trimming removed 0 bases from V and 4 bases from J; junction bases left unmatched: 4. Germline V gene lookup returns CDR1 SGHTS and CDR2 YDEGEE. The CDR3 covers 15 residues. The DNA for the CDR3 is TGTGCCAGCAGCTTGGAAGGGACAGGGGCTTACGAGCAGTACTTC. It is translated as CASSLEGTGAYEQYF.